This record covers a single TCR beta chain. There is no known antigen for this receptor. Nothing much larger sits one base from this clone, and base qualities are not available. These data come from a study of vaccination and CD4 T cells after COVID-19 (dated by TCRdb to the early 2020s). General notes on the study: Convalescent patients had a positive SARS-CoV-2 result on nasal swab PCR, and of these patients, several had mild disease and one had severe disease. Post-vaccine blood samples were taken a median of 72 days after the second vaccine dose, with a range of 14 to 241 days. Each participant got two doses of either the Pfizer-BioNTech BNT162b2 vaccine (n=8) or the Moderna mRNA-1273 vaccine (n=2). Post-COVID blood samples from convalescent patients were collected a median of approximately 93 days after diagnosis, with a range of 35 to 161 days. In control cultures, a CEFX viral epitope pool was used as positive control, an HIV-1 Nef peptide pool was used as negative control, or no peptide was added. The spike-specific CD4+ TCR repertoire was compared before and after mRNA vaccination in approximately 9 COVID-19 convalescent patients and a handful of infection-naive healthy vaccine recipients. In the convalescent cohort there were six males and four females, among whom were two Hispanic individuals, seven Caucasians, two Asians and one multiracial person. For stimulating the cultures, overlapping spike peptide pools were used, derived from SARS-CoV-2 as well as from the common cold coronaviruses HCoV-NL63, HCoV-OC43 and HCoV-229E.

Library construction relied on PCR. TCR sequencing of DNA from cultured CD4+ T cells used the Oncomine TCR Beta short-read assay at the Johns Hopkins FTIC core. The QIAamp micro DNA kit was used to extract genomic DNA from the cultured CD4+ T cells. The Oncomine TCR Beta libraries from cultured CD4+ T cells were pooled using unique dual indexes and then sequenced on an Illumina iSeq 100. As for how the authors treated the data: Non-productive sequences were removed, and CDR3s that did not start with C, did not end with F or W, or were shorter than 7 amino acids were discarded. The MANAFEST web application was used to identify antigen-specific clonotypes by comparing peptide-stimulated wells against reference wells and other culture wells. For a clone to be called positive, the clone needed an FDR below 0.05, an odds ratio above 5, and a productive frequency above 0.1% in at least two of three replicate wells. A clonotype was classed as cross-reactive if the clonotype showed significant expansion both in SARS-CoV-2 spike wells and in at least one common cold coronavirus spike condition. CDR3 homology was assessed with Levenshtein distances (stringdist) and unrooted phylogenetic trees (ape) in R version 3.6.1. The public reads were reprocessed in TCRdb via fastp at Q25 and MiXCR, keeping in-frame beta chains. Each entry is one CDR3 protein sequence, shown with its most common DNA and genes. What appears here as the V and J calls and clone size reflects TCRdb's work, not the paper's. In this sample the table shows about 20,000 distinct CDR3 sequences, roughly 51% of which occur a single time. The ten largest clones capture over 15% of the sample.

The germline V end is reduced by 2 bases and the J end by 2 bases; junction bases left unmatched: 7. The germline V gene encodes CDR1 KGHDR and CDR2 SFDVKD. The CDR3 spans 16 residues, from the cysteine through the phenylalanine. Only the CDR3 part of the read is kept: 48 bases, read in frame from the first base. The treatment or condition label here, explained by the study, means: approximately nine-day PBMC culture with coronavirus spike peptide pools or control peptides (ViraFEST assay). To expand antigen-specific T cells with peptide pools and then pick out the expanded clonotypes through TCR sequencing, the study relied on the ViraFEST assay. The convalescent patients' positive SARS-CoV-2 PCR tests were from March to December 2020, which was before the Alpha, Beta and Delta variants emerged in the United States. PBMCs were cultured at approximately 2.1 million per well in IMDM supplemented with approximately 5% human AB serum and about 9.6 IU/ml IL-2, with approximately 9.5 ug/ml peptide pools added. Half of the culture medium was replaced with fresh IL-2-containing medium on days 3 and 7. After approximately 11 days of culture, CD4+ T cells were isolated by negative selection with the EasySep CD4+ T cell isolation kit. PBMCs were separated from whole blood using Ficoll-Paque Plus gradient centrifugation and then either used fresh or cryopreserved at -140C. Culture conditions were generally each tested in triplicate wells.

Paper-wide results and their limitations: Among convalescent patients, a median about 90% of the SARS-CoV-2-reactive clones seen after vaccination appeared only after vaccination, which suggests priming specific to the vaccine. The number of convalescent patients in the study was relatively small, and the study did not examine early timepoints following natural infection. Of the vaccine-specific clones in convalescent patients, 304 of 307, or nearly all, reacted only to SARS-CoV-2 spike and did not cross-react with common cold coronaviruses. Although the median number of SARS-CoV-2-reactive clonotypes went up from around 20 after infection to about 38 after vaccination, the increase was not significant.

The sequence came from a human donor who had recovered from COVID-19. The specimen was CD4+ T cells from blood, cultured in vitro. The chain is encoded by TRBV24-1 joined to TRBJ1-2; 7 central bases correspond to TRBD1. Read as DNA, the sequence is TGTGCCACCAGTGATTCCCGGACAGGCTCCAACTATGGCTACACCTTC. The encoded protein is CATSDSRTGSNYGYTF.